Sequencing of this T cell receptor beta chain was carried out in a study of blood T cell repertoires in COVID-19. Original data processing: Nucleated cell counts were estimated from reference gene primer amplification. The protocol was immunoSEQ multiplex PCR, while the TCRdb copy is restricted to in-frame clones and leaves out a portion. The D gene and trimming were derived from the DNA, and the V and J assignments and clone size from that table. Of a few hundred thousand clones listed, 65% to 90% are singletons. The V and J ends lost 2 bases and 7 bases respectively, with 16 bases between them. CDR1 is LGHNA, CDR2 YNFKEQ, per germline. The CDR3 is 15 amino acids.

The chain uses TRBV4-2 and TRBJ2-3, with D perhaps TRBD1 (5 bases). Sequencing used PBMCs or T cells enriched from blood (not recorded which). The clonotype originates from a woman in her thirties or forties with acute COVID-19. The CDR3: CASSQPDTLANTQYF. CDR3 sequence (DNA): TGTGCCAGCAGCCAACCGGACACCTTAGCAAATACGCAGTATTTT.